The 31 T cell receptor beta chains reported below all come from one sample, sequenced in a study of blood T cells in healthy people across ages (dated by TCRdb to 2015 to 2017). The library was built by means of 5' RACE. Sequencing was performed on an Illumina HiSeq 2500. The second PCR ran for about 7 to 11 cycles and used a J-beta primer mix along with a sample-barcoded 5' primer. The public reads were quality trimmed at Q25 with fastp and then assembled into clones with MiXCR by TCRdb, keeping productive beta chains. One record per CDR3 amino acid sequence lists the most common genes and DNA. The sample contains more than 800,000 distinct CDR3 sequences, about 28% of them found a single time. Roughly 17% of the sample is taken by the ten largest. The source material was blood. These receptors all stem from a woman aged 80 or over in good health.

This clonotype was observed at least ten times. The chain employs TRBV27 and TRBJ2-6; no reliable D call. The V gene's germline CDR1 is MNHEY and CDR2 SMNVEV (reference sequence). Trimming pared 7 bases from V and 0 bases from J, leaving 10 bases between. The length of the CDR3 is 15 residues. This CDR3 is CASTRLSSGANVLTF. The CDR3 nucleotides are TGTGCCAGCACCAGGCTATCCTCTGGGGCCAACGTCCTGACTTTC.

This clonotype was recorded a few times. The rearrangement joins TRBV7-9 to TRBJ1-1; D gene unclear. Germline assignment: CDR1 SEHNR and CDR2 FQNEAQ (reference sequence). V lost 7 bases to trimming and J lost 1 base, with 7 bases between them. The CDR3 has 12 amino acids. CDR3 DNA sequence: TGTGCCAGCACCCTGGGGAACACTGAAGCTTTCTTT. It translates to CASTLGNTEAFF.

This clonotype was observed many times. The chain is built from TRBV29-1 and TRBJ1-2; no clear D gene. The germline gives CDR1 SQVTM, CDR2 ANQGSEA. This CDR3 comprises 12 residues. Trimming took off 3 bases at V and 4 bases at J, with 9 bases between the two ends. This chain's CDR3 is CSVDRLRYGYTF. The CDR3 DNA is TGCAGCGTTGATCGCTTACGCTATGGCTACACCTTC.

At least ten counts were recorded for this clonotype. In DNA, the CDR3 is TGTGCCTGGAGTGCAGGACAGGCAGAGACCCAGTACTTC. Residues: CAWSAGQAETQYF. The J gene is TRBJ2-5, the V gene TRBV30, with 7 bases identical to TRBD1. Looked up from germline, CDR1 is GTSNPN and CDR2 is SVGIG (reference sequence). V shed 1 base, J shed 4 bases, and the junction held 3 bases outside the gene matches. This CDR3 spans 13 amino acids.

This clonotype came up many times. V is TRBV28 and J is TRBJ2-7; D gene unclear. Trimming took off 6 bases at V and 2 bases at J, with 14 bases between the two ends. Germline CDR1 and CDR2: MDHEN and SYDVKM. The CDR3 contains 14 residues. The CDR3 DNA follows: TGTGCCAGCAGCCCCGCCGGCACGACCTACGAGCAGTACTTC. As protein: CASSPAGTTYEQYF.

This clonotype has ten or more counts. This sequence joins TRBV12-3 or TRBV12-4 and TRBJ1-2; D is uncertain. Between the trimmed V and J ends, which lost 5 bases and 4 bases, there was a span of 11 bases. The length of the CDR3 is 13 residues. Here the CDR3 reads CASSTRGIYGYTF. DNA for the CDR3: TGTGCCAGCAGTACCCGCGGGATCTATGGCTACACCTTC.

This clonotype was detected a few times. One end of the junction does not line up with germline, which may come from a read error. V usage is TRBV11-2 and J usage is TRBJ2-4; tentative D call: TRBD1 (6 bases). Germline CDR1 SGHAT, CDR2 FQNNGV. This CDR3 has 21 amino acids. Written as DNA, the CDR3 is TGTACCAGCAGGCCCGGGACATCAACTCTTATCTCGACTCTAGCCAAAAACATTCAGTACTTC. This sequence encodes CTSRPGTSTLISTLAKNIQYF.

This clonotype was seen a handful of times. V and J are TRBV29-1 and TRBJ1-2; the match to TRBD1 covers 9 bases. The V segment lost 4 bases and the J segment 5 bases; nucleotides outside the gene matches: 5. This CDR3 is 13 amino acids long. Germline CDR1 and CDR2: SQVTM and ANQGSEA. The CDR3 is CSVVGDRAYGYTF. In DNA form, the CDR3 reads TGCAGCGTTGTTGGGGACAGGGCTTATGGCTACACCTTC.

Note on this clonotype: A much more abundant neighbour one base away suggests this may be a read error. The CDR3 DNA reads as TGTGCCAGCAGCTCCGGGACAGGGTTCCCCTACGAGCTGTACTTC. Encoded protein: CASSSGTGFPYELYF. The chain combines TRBV7-2 with TRBJ2-7; 9 bases line up with TRBD1. CDR1 SGHTA and CDR2 FQGNSA come from the germline V gene. CDR3 length: 15 residues.

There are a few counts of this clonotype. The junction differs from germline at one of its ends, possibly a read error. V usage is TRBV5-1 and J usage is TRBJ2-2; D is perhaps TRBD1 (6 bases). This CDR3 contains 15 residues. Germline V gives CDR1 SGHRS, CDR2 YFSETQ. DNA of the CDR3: TGCGCCAGCAGCTTGGGGACAGACAGCACCCGGGAGCTGTTTTTT. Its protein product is CASSLGTDSTRELFF.

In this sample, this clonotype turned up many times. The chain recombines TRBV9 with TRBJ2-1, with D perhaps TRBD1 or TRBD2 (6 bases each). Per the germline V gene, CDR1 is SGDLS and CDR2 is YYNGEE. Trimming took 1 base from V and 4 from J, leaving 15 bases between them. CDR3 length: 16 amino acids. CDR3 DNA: TGTGCCAGCAGCGTATCGGGGGCGCGGGGTTACAATGAGCAGTTCTTC. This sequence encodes CASSVSGARGYNEQFF.

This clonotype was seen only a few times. The CDR3 region has the DNA TGTGCCAGCAGCTTTTGGACAGGGACTTCTGGGGCCAACGTCCTGACTTTC. This gives the protein CASSFWTGTSGANVLTF. The chain recombines TRBV11-2 with TRBJ2-6; TRBD1 agrees at 8 bases. CDR1 and CDR2 from the germline V gene are SGHAT and FQNNGV. This CDR3 is built from 17 residues. V was clipped by 3 bases and J by 1 base; unmatched bases: 5.

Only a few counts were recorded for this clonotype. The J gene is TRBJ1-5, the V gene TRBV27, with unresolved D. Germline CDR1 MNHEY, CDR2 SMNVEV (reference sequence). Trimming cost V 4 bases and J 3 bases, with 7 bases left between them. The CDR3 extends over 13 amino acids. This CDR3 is CASSWVFNQPQHF. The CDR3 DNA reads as TGTGCCAGCAGTTGGGTTTTCAATCAGCCCCAGCATTTT.

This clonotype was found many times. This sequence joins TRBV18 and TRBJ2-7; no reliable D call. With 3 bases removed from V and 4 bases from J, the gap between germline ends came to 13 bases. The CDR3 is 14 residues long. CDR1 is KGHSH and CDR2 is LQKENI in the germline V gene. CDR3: CASSPSIGEYEQYF. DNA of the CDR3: TGTGCCAGCTCACCCTCGATCGGAGAATACGAGCAGTACTTC. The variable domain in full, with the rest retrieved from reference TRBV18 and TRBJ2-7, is NAGVMQNPRHLVRRRGQEARLRCSPMKGHSHVYWYRQLPEEGLKFMVYLQKENIIDESGMPKERFSAEFPKEGPSILRIQQVVRGDSAAYFCASSPSIGEYEQYFGPGTRLTVT.

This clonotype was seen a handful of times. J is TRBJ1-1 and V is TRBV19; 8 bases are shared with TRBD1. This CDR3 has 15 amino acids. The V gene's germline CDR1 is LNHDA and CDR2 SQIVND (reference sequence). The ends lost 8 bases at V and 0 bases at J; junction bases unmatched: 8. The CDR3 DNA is TGTGCCAGTCAAGACAGGGGCCTAATGAACACTGAAGCTTTCTTT. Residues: CASQDRGLMNTEAFF.

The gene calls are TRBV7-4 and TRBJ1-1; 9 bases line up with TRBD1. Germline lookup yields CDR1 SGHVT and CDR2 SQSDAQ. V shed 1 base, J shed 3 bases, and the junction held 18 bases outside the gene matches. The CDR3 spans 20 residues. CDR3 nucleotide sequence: TGTGCCAGCAGCTTAGTATTTCGGCTCGACAGGGGGAGTCGGGACACTGAAGCTTTCTTT. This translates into CASSLVFRLDRGSRDTEAFF.

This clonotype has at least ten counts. The CDR3 DNA reads TGTGCCATCGGAGGGCTAGCGGGGTTCCAAGAGACCCAGTACTTC. Translated: CAIGGLAGFQETQYF. The genes are TRBV10-3 and TRBJ2-5; 9 bases align to TRBD2. This CDR3 is built from 15 residues. V was pared by 8 bases and J by 1 base, with 8 bases of the junction left unmatched. Germline loops: CDR1 ENHRY, CDR2 SYGVKD.

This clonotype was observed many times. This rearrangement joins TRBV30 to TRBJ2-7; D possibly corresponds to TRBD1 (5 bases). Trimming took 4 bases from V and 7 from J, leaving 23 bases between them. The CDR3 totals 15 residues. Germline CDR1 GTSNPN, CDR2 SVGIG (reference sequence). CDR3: CAWNSGRASPREQYF. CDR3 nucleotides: TGTGCCTGGAACTCTGGCAGGGCGAGTCCGAGGGAGCAGTACTTC.

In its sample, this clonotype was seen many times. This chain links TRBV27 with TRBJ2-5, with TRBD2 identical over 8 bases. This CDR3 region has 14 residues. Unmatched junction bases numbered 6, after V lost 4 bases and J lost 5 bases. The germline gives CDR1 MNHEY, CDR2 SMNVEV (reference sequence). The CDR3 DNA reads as TGTGCCAGCAGTTCCCGTAGCGGGGCGGAGACCCAGTACTTC. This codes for CASSSRSGAETQYF.

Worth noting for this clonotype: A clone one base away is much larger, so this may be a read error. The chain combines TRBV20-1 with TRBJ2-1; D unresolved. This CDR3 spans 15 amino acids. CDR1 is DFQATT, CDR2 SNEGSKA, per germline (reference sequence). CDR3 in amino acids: CSAENLGVPYDEQFF. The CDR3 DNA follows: TGCAGTGCTGAAAATCTTGGGGTTCCCTACGATGAGCAGTTCTTC.

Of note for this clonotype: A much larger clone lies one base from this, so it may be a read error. The CDR3: CASSCRTNQETQYF. As DNA, the CDR3 is TGTGCCAGCAGCTGTAGGACTAACCAAGAGACCCAGTACTTC. The chain is built from TRBV7-9 and TRBJ2-5; tentative D call: TRBD2 (6 bases). Trimming shortened V by 4 bases and J by 0 bases, and 9 bases separated the two germline ends. This CDR3 is built from 14 residues. CDR1 and CDR2 (germline): SEHNR, FQNEAQ (reference sequence).

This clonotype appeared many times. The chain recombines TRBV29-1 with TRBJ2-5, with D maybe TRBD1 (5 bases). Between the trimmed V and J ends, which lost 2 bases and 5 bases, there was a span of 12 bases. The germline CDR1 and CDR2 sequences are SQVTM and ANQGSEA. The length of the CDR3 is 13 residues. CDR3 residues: CSVEFQGLETQYF. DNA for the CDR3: TGCAGCGTTGAATTCCAGGGTTTGGAGACCCAGTACTTC.

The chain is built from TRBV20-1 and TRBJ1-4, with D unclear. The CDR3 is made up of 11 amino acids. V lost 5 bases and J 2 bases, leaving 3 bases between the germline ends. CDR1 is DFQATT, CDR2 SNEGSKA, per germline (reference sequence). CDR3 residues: CSAGTNEKLFF. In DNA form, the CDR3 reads TGCAGTGCTGGGACTAATGAAAAACTGTTTTTT.

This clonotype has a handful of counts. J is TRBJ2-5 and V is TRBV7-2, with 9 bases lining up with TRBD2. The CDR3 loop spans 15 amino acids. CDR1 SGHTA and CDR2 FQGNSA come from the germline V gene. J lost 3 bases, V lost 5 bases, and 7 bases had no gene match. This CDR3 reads CASSPRRLAEETQYF. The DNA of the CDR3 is TGTGCCAGCAGCCCACGCCGACTAGCGGAAGAGACCCAGTACTTC.

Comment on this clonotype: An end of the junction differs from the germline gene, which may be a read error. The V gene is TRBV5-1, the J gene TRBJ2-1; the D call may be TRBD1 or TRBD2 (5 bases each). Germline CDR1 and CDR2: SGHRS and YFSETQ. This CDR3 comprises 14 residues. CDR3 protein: CASGDGGEYSEQFF. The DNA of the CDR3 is TGCGCCAGCGGCGATGGGGGAGAATACAGTGAGCAGTTCTTC.

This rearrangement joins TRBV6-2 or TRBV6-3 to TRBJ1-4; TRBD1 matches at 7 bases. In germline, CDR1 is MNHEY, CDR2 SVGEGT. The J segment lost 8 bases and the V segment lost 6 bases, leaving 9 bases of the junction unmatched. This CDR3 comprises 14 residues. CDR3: CASRTWQGEEKLFF. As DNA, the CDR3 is TGTGCCAGCAGAACGTGGCAGGGGGAAGAAAAACTGTTTTTT.

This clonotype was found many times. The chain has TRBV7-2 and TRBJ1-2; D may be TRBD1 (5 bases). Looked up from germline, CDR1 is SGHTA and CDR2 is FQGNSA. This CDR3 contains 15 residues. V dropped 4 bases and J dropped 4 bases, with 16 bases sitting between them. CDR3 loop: CASSSYTGAVYGYTF. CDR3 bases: TGTGCCAGCAGCTCTTATACCGGGGCAGTCTATGGCTACACCTTC. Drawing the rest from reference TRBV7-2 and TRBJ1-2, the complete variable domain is GAGVSQSPSNKVTEKGKDVELRCDPISGHTALYWYRQSLGQGLEFLIYFQGNSAPDKSGLPSDRFSAERTGGSVSTLTIQRTQQEDSAVYLCASSSYTGAVYGYTFGSGTRLTVV.

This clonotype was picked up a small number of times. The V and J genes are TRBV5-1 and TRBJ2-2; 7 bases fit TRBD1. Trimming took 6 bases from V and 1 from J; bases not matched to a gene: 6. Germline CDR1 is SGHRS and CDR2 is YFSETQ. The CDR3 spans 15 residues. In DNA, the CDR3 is TGCGCCAGCACAGTCAGGACAGGGAACACCGGGGAGCTGTTTTTT. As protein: CASTVRTGNTGELFF.

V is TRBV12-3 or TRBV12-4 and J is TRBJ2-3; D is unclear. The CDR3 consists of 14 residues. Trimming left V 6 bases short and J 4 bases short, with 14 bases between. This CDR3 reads CASSRKERADTQYF. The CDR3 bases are TGTGCCAGCAGCAGAAAGGAGAGAGCAGATACGCAGTATTTT.

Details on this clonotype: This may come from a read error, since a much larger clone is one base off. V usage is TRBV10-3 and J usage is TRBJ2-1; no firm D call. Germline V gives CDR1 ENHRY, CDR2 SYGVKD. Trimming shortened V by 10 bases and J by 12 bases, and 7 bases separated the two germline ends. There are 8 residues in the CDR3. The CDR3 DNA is TGTGCCAAGGCTAGGCAGTTCTTC. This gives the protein CAKARQFF.

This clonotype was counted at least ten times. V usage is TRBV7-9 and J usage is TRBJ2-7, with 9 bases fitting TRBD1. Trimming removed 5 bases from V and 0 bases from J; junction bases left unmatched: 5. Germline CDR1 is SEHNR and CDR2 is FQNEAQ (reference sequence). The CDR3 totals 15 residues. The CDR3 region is CASSQGQGSSYEQYF. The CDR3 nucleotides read TGTGCCAGCAGCCAGGGACAGGGAAGCTCCTACGAGCAGTACTTC.